The rows below give T cell receptor beta chains drawn from one sample of a study of blood T cell repertoires in COVID-19. The table came from immunoSEQ multiplex PCR; TCRdb's copy has only in-frame clones and leaves some out. The sample records nearly 200,000 clones, around 80% being singletons. Specimen: peripheral blood. These receptors all come from a human donor in a cohort sampled during active COVID-19. Each CDR3 is given with its conserved first and last residue. The D gene is left open where the match is weak. Where a row states a size, it is once, few, many or the class of an expanded clone; other rows omit it.

V	D	J	size	DNA	CDR3
TRBV5-4	-	TRBJ1-2	-	TGTGCCAGCAGCTTGCCCGAACCTGCCCAGGGAAACGGCGGCTACACCTTC	CASSLPEPAQGNGGYTF
TRBV6-5	-	TRBJ1-6	-	TGTGCCAGCCTCGGCCGGGATTCACCCCTCCACTTT	CASLGRDSPLHF
TRBV7-2	-	TRBJ1-2	-	TGTGCCAGCACCGAAAACCCACAGTGGGCTGGCTATGGCTACACCTTC	CASTENPQWAGYGYTF
TRBV28	-	TRBJ2-2	once	TGTGCCAGCGTAGCAGCAGGGTGGAGCGGGGAGCTGTTTTTT	CASVAAGWSGELFF
TRBV19	-	TRBJ2-1	-	TGTGCCAGTAGTATAGAGACTAGCTACAATGAGCAGTTCTTC	CASSIETSYNEQFF
TRBV19	TRBD1	TRBJ1-2	once	TGTGCCAGTAGTAATCCGGGACAGCACTATGGCTACACCTTC	CASSNPGQHYGYTF
TRBV28	TRBD2	TRBJ2-2	-	TGTGCCAGCAGTTCATTAACGGGACTAGCGGATTCGAACACCGGGGAGCTGTTTTTT	CASSSLTGLADSNTGELFF
TRBV7-9	-	TRBJ1-1	-	TGTGCCAGCAGCCTGTACACGAACACTGAAGCTTTCTTT	CASSLYTNTEAFF
TRBV9	-	TRBJ2-3	many	TGTGCCAGCAGCGGACAGGCGACCACAGATACGCAGTATTTT	CASSGQATTDTQYF
TRBV4-1	TRBD2	TRBJ2-3	once	TGCGCCAGCAGTCGGGGGGAGGGAAGCACAGATACGCAGTATTTT	CASSRGEGSTDTQYF
TRBV5-1	-	TRBJ2-1	once	TGCGCCAGCAGCTTGGCCAGGGGTGGCGCGGAGCAGTTCTTC	CASSLARGGAEQFF